Listed below are T cell receptor beta chains from one sample, sequenced in a study of T cells after somatic rescue of genetic block. Some clones are missing from TCRdb's copy, which holds only in-frame ones; the method was immunoSEQ multiplex PCR. The sample lists tens of thousands of clones, more than 80% occurring once. The material sequenced was peripheral blood mononuclear cells (PBMCs). The receptors were sampled from a woman aged 18-29 years. Both conserved end residues are part of each CDR3. The D gene is left open where the match is weak. Size values are once, few and many counts, or a class for expanded clones, and some rows have none.

J	size	D	V	CDR3	DNA
TRBJ2-1	.	.	TRBV2	CASNMGGGGDEQFF	TGTGCCAGCAACATGGGGGGAGGTGGGGATGAGCAGTTCTTC
TRBJ2-1	.	.	TRBV6-6	CASSKGVGPHDEQFF	TGTGCCAGCAGTAAGGGGGTGGGACCTCACGATGAGCAGTTCTTC
TRBJ2-3	.	TRBD2	TRBV5-8	CASSILAGVRKDTQYF	TGTGCCAGCAGCATACTAGCGGGAGTACGCAAAGATACGCAGTATTTT
TRBJ2-1	.	.	TRBV15	CATSRGGSSYNEQFF	TGTGCCACCAGCAGAGGTGGCAGCTCCTACAATGAGCAGTTCTTC
TRBJ1-6	.	TRBD1	TRBV6-5	CASRPDRGALRF	TGTGCCAGCAGACCGGACAGGGGGGCCCTCCGGTTT
TRBJ2-1	.	TRBD2	TRBV6-1	CASSERGTSTNEQFF	TGTGCCAGCAGTGAAAGGGGGACTAGCACCAATGAGCAGTTCTTC
TRBJ1-1	once	.	TRBV27	CASSWTANTEAFF	TGTGCCAGCAGCTGGACAGCCAACACTGAAGCTTTCTTT
TRBJ2-1	.	.	TRBV4-1	CASSSGAGWHNEQFF	TGCGCCAGCAGCTCAGGGGCAGGGTGGCACAATGAGCAGTTCTTC
TRBJ2-3	.	TRBD2	TRBV5-4	CASSTRASGKSRTDTQYF	TGTGCCAGCAGCACTCGGGCTAGCGGGAAGTCGAGGACAGATACGCAGTATTTT
TRBJ2-7	.	.	TRBV27	CASSLSVQGYEQYF	TGTGCCAGCAGTTTATCAGTCCAAGGGTACGAGCAGTACTTC
TRBJ1-5	.	.	TRBV28	CASTAGGSNQPQHF	TGTGCCAGCACTGCCGGGGGGTCGAATCAGCCCCAGCATTTT
TRBJ2-1	.	.	TRBV5-5	CASSRGLIPIF	TGTGCCAGCAGCAGAGGTCTCATCCCAATCTTC
TRBJ2-1	.	.	TRBV18	CASSSLWRSSYNEQFF	TGTGCCAGCTCATCCCTCTGGCGATCCTCCTACAATGAGCAGTTCTTC
TRBJ1-2	.	.	TRBV25-1	CASSQPGLYGYTF	TGTGCCAGCAGTCAACCTGGACTGTATGGCTACACCTTC
TRBJ1-5	.	TRBD1	TRBV6-5	CASSYTGVGQPQHF	TGTGCCAGCAGTTATACAGGGGTGGGACAGCCCCAGCATTTT
TRBJ2-7	once	TRBD1	TRBV10-2	CASSEPRTGASYEQYF	TGCGCCAGCAGTGAGCCGAGGACAGGGGCTTCCTACGAGCAGTACTTC
TRBJ1-1	.	.	TRBV6-1	CASSRSSTANTEAFF	TGTGCCAGCAGCCGATCCTCGACAGCGAACACTGAAGCTTTCTTT
TRBJ2-7	.	TRBD1	TRBV29-1	CSVRTGAYEQYF	TGCAGCGTTAGGACAGGGGCCTACGAGCAGTACTTC
TRBJ2-5	.	TRBD1	TRBV5-1	CASSVLTGTGSQETQYF	TGCGCCAGCAGCGTACTCACGGGGACAGGGAGCCAAGAGACCCAGTACTTC
TRBJ2-1	.	.	TRBV21-1	CARIATYNEQFF	TGTGCCAGAATAGCAACCTACAATGAGCAGTTCTTC
TRBJ2-5	.	.	TRBV9	CASSIEGETQYF	TGTGCCAGCAGCATAGAGGGGGAGACCCAGTACTTC
TRBJ2-1	.	TRBD1	TRBV7-7	CASSLGTADNNEQFF	TGTGCTAGCAGCTTAGGGACAGCGGACAACAATGAGCAGTTCTTC
TRBJ2-2	.	.	TRBV10-1	CASSVSLGGLDTGELFF	TGCGCCAGCAGCGTATCTCTTGGCGGGCTTGACACCGGGGAGCTGTTTTTT
TRBJ2-3	.	TRBD2	TRBV7-8	CASSPGLAGTTDTQYF	TGTGCCAGCAGCCCGGGACTAGCGGGAACCACAGATACGCAGTATTTT
TRBJ2-2	.	.	TRBV7-2	CASSLAPAGGLGIIGELFF	TGTGCCAGCAGCTTAGCCCCCGCTGGGGGACTGGGAATCATCGGGGAGCTGTTTTTT
TRBJ1-1	.	.	TRBV7-9	CASSLRGLNTEAFF	TGTGCCAGCAGCTTAAGGGGGTTGAACACTGAAGCTTTCTTT
TRBJ2-3	.	TRBD1	TRBV4-1	CASSQRIPGQGTDTQYF	TGCGCCAGCAGCCAAAGAATTCCGGGACAGGGAACAGATACGCAGTATTTT
TRBJ1-5	.	.	TRBV27	CASSLIVDQPQHF	TGTGCCAGCAGTTTAATCGTTGATCAGCCCCAGCATTTT
TRBJ1-2	few	TRBD1	TRBV18	CASSPDRGQNYGYTF	TGTGCCAGCTCACCCGACAGGGGGCAGAACTATGGCTACACCTTC
TRBJ2-1	.	TRBD2	TRBV28	CASSRLAGAYNEQFF	TGTGCCAGCAGTCGACTAGCGGGAGCTTACAATGAGCAGTTCTTC
TRBJ2-1	.	.	TRBV28	CASKNDEQFF	TGTGCCAGCAAGAACGATGAGCAGTTCTTC
TRBJ1-5	.	TRBD1	TRBV7-2	CASSLGSGQTQPQHF	TGTGCCAGCAGCTTAGGGTCGGGACAGACTCAGCCCCAGCATTTT
TRBJ2-3	.	.	TRBV7-8	CASSSLTTDTQYF	TGTGCCAGCAGTTCACTAACCACAGATACGCAGTATTTT
TRBJ2-7	.	.	TRBV19	CASSIRREYEQYF	TGTGCCAGTAGTATAAGAAGGGAATACGAGCAGTACTTC
TRBJ2-1	.	TRBD2	TRBV10-3	CAISDPGGTSGSNEQFF	TGTGCCATCAGTGATCCGGGGGGGACTAGCGGGAGCAATGAGCAGTTCTTC
TRBJ2-5	.	.	TRBV5-1	CASSLTGRETQYF	TGCGCCAGCAGCCTAACAGGGAGGGAGACCCAGTACTTC
TRBJ2-7	.	.	TRBV7-2	CASSPGLGYEQYF	TGTGCCAGCAGCCCGGGACTGGGATACGAGCAGTACTTC
TRBJ1-5	once	TRBD1	TRBV28	CASSSTGGNQPQHF	TGTGCCAGCAGCTCGACAGGGGGCAATCAGCCCCAGCATTTT
TRBJ2-7	.	.	TRBV28	CASSLSAEQYF	TGTGCCAGCAGTTTAAGTGCCGAGCAGTACTTC
TRBJ2-7	.	.	TRBV5-1	CASSWAGGYEQYF	TGCGCCAGCAGCTGGGCAGGAGGGTACGAGCAGTACTTC
TRBJ2-3	.	.	TRBV19	CASAGGARTDTQYF	TGTGCCAGTGCAGGCGGTGCTCGCACAGATACGCAGTATTTT
TRBJ2-3	.	.	TRBV10-1	CASSESRSGYTDTQYF	TGCGCCAGCAGTGAGTCGCGGAGCGGGTATACAGATACGCAGTATTTT
TRBJ2-4	.	TRBD1	TRBV6-6	CASRTGQGEAKNIQYF	TGTGCCAGCAGAACAGGACAGGGGGAAGCCAAAAACATTCAGTACTTC
TRBJ2-3	.	.	TRBV7-2	CASSPSSTSTDTQYF	TGTGCCAGCAGCCCAAGCTCAACGAGCACAGATACGCAGTATTTT
TRBJ1-3	.	.	TRBV6-6	CASSFDSISGNTIYF	TGTGCCAGCAGTTTTGACAGTATCTCTGGAAACACCATATATTTT
TRBJ1-5	few	.	TRBV4-2	CASSQDFGGNQPQHF	TGTGCCAGCAGCCAAGATTTTGGGGGCAATCAGCCCCAGCATTTT
TRBJ1-4	.	.	TRBV7-9	CASSLSGSTNEKLFF	TGTGCCAGCAGCCTCTCTGGTTCAACTAATGAAAAACTGTTTTTT
TRBJ1-3	.	.	TRBV30	CAWTPGTFSGNTIYF	TGTGCCTGGACTCCGGGGACCTTCTCTGGAAACACCATATATTTT
TRBJ1-2	.	.	TRBV25-1	CASRRVGQGNGYTF	TGTGCCAGCAGGAGGGTGGGGCAGGGGAATGGCTACACCTTC
TRBJ2-7	.	.	TRBV28	CASSYETVRWQYF	TGTGCCAGCAGTTACGAGACCGTCCGATGGCAGTACTTC
TRBJ2-1	many	.	TRBV29-1	CSGLGGETEQFF	TGCAGCGGTCTGGGGGGAGAGACTGAGCAGTTCTTC
TRBJ2-2	.	.	TRBV7-2	CASIPQPPGELFF	TGTGCCAGCATCCCCCAGCCCCCCGGGGAGCTGTTTTTT
TRBJ2-7	.	TRBD2	TRBV5-1	CASSPSGGLFYEQYF	TGCGCCAGCAGCCCTAGCGGGGGCCTTTTCTACGAGCAGTACTTC
TRBJ2-1	.	.	TRBV29-1	CSVEWVGSSYNEQFF	TGCAGCGTTGAGTGGGTCGGCAGCTCCTACAATGAGCAGTTCTTC
TRBJ2-1	.	.	TRBV2	CASSEYLLGSSYNEQFF	TGTGCCAGCAGTGAATATCTCTTAGGTAGCTCCTACAATGAGCAGTTCTTC